The source of this T cell receptor beta chain is a study of cytomegalovirus exposure and HLA in healthy donors. A few counts support this clone. The CDR3 is 15 amino acids. CDR1 LNHDA and CDR2 SQIVND come from the germline V gene (reference sequence). V gave up 3 bases and J gave up 4 bases, with 13 bases separating them. The PCR had 60 Vbeta and 13 Jbeta primers. Measured with immunoSEQ multiplex PCR; TCRdb has only the in-frame clones, and not every one. This table holds about 130,000 clones, about 8.5% found once. The chain employs TRBV19 and TRBJ1-5; D might be TRBD1 (6 bases). This TCR was sampled from a man aged 35 to 55 in good health and CMV-seronegative. The sequencing sample was made of PBMCs. DNA of the CDR3: TGTGCCAGTAGTATGAGGACAGTCTTTAATCAGCCCCAGCATTTT. Residues: CASSMRTVFNQPQHF.